Listed below are T cell receptor beta chains from one sample, sequenced in a study of T cells expressing NK-cell markers. TCRdb reanalyzed the 5' RACE reads, giving one entry per CDR3 protein sequence and no DNA. The table lists more than 90,000 distinct CDR3 sequences. The sequencing input was blood T cells: a sorted CD56 or NKG2C T cell subset, CD4+ or CD8+ T cells, or bulk PBMC T cells (not recorded which). These receptors originate from a woman aged 18 to 69 in good health. CDR3s include the opening cysteine and the closing phenylalanine or tryptophan.

j_call | v_call | cdr3_aa
TRBJ2-4 | TRBV5-6 | CASSDETNIQYF
TRBJ2-1 | TRBV28 | CASSPRSVNNEQFF
TRBJ2-1 | TRBV7-3 | CASSPDRDPMSYNEQFF
TRBJ2-5 | TRBV7-8 | CASSSPLVPAAQETQYF
TRBJ2-1 | TRBV7-7 | CASSVGIGLNEQFF
TRBJ2-1 | TRBV27 | CASLAGESSYNEQFF
TRBJ2-7 | TRBV7-9 | CASVAGGSYEQYF
TRBJ2-1 | TRBV15 | CATSRDVLAGVGNEQFF
TRBJ2-7 | TRBV7-8 | CASSSPGVAGVYEQYF
TRBJ1-1 | TRBV6-2/TRBV6-3 | CASSRPGDGGTEAFF
TRBJ2-3 | TRBV7-3 | CASSSVGGAGPTQYF
TRBJ1-1 | TRBV7-9 | CASSPRDRVNTEAFF
TRBJ1-2 | TRBV4-1 | CASSLNAGTGDQYGYTF
TRBJ1-1 | TRBV5-6 | CASSLDGGENTEAFF
TRBJ2-7 | TRBV12-3/TRBV12-4 | CASSDGGSAPLDYEQYF
TRBJ1-1 | TRBV5-6 | CASSFGGREAFF
TRBJ1-2 | TRBV4-3 | CASSLGYGTPSYGYTF
TRBJ2-5 | TRBV18 | CASSLGDIGETQYF
TRBJ2-3 | TRBV28 | CASSHRNTDDTQYF
TRBJ2-5 | TRBV4-1 | CASSQVLGGETQYF
TRBJ2-7 | TRBV6-5 | CASSYSSYYEQYF
TRBJ2-1 | TRBV20-1 | CSASEFGGSSGNEQFF
TRBJ2-7 | TRBV21-1 | CASKRLRQGYEQYF
TRBJ2-2 | TRBV10-3 | CAIGDDANTGELFF
TRBJ2-1 | TRBV7-8 | CASSNQGLWEQFF
TRBJ1-2 | TRBV7-9 | CASSDGQWGYTF
TRBJ1-4 | TRBV9 | CASSERGSSNEKLFF
TRBJ2-1 | TRBV3-1 | CASSLGSTLNEQFF
TRBJ1-3 | TRBV4-1 | CASGGGTSGNTIYF
TRBJ1-1 | TRBV19 | CASSIGIAEAFF
TRBJ1-1 | TRBV7-3 | CASSLSKNTEAFF
TRBJ2-5 | TRBV29-1 | CSVESASEAQETQYF
TRBJ2-3 | TRBV20-1 | CSAYDLTGTGNTDTQYF
TRBJ2-3 | TRBV6-5 | CASSYNPGLTDTQYF
TRBJ1-1 | TRBV19 | CASSSKTGWTEAFF
TRBJ1-2 | TRBV4-1 | CASSPAPGYGYTF
TRBJ1-5 | TRBV20-1 | CSAPISEGGRDQPQHF
TRBJ2-5 | TRBV28 | CASSLLRRQETQYF
TRBJ2-7 | TRBV27 | CASSPVSGRDEQYF
TRBJ2-1 | TRBV9 | CASTEAGGYNEQFF
TRBJ2-1 | TRBV24-1 | CATSWPGTSGSNEQFF